This T cell receptor (beta chain) derives from a study of T-cell reconstitution after alpha-beta-depleted transplantation in children. Preparation of the TCRbeta library used unique molecular identifiers. From the PCR reads, TCRdb called clonotypes with MiXCR, one entry per CDR3 protein. The data contain some 200,000 distinct CDR3 sequences, roughly 8.3% of them seen just once; the ten biggest clones take up roughly 35%. The sample holds many counts of this clonotype. The CDR3 is 15 residues long. The sequence derives from a male patient aged 2-9 years who had a stem cell transplant for acute myeloid leukemia, so the T cells may come from the graft donor. V usage is TRBV21-1 and J usage is TRBJ2-1; TRBD1 was called by the table and not checked on the DNA. TRBV21-1 is a listed pseudogene. The input for sequencing was PBMCs, mostly from graft donor cells, taken 360 days after TCRalphabeta/CD19-depleted stem cell transplant. The chain's CDR3 is CASSKPPLRRDRGLF. DNA of the CDR3: TGTGCCAGCAGCAAACCCCCCCTGCGCCGGGACAGGGGTCTCTTC.